These 28 T cell receptor beta chains came from one sample sequenced in a study of cytomegalovirus exposure and HLA in healthy donors. PCR primers comprised 60 Vbeta and 13 Jbeta primers. The assay was immunoSEQ multiplex PCR, and TCRdb's table has in-frame clones only and misses some. Of roughly 92,000 clones listed, 80% are singletons. The source material was PBMCs. The receptor set was obtained from a man aged 45-60 years in good health and CMV-seropositive.

The chain combines TRBV19 with TRBJ2-1, with unresolved D. CDR1 LNHDA and CDR2 SQIVND come from the germline V gene (reference sequence). This CDR3 is built from 12 residues. V lost 3 bases to trimming and J lost 9 bases, with 9 bases between them. The CDR3 DNA sequence: TGTGCCAGTAGTATTCGGGTGGGTGAGCAGTTCTTC. It is translated as CASSIRVGEQFF.

The chain's CDR3 is CASSVLGGQSGGNTIYF. CDR3 DNA: TGTGCCAGCAGCGTACTTGGAGGACAGAGTGGTGGAAACACCATATATTTT. This chain joins TRBV9 and TRBJ1-3, with D possibly TRBD1 on 6 matching bases. This CDR3 has 17 amino acids. The V gene's germline CDR1 is SGDLS and CDR2 YYNGEE. Trimming took off 1 base at V and 3 bases at J, with 17 bases between the two ends.

J is TRBJ2-7 and V is TRBV27; possible D gene TRBD2, 6 bases. Deletions cut 6 bases from V and 4 bases from J, with 13 bases between. CDR3 length: 13 residues. The V gene's germline CDR1 is MNHEY and CDR2 SMNVEV (reference sequence). The CDR3 region has the DNA TGTGCCAGCAGCCTGGGACTTCGATACGAGCAGTACTTC. Its protein is CASSLGLRYEQYF.

This rearrangement joins TRBV9 to TRBJ1-3; D unresolved. Trimming left V 3 bases short and J 2 bases short, with 9 bases between. This CDR3 region has 14 residues. CDR1 and CDR2 from the germline V gene are SGDLS and YYNGEE. CDR3 bases: TGTGCCAGCAGCGCCGGGTGGCCTGGAAACACCATATATTTT. Its protein is CASSAGWPGNTIYF.

The genes are TRBV5-4 and TRBJ2-7; 11 bases map to TRBD2. The V gene's germline CDR1 is SGHNT and CDR2 YYREEE (reference sequence). The CDR3 has 15 amino acids. V shed 4 bases and J 4 bases; nucleotides not matched to a gene: 7. DNA for the CDR3: TGTGCCAGCAGCCCCGGGACTAGCGGTTTGTACGAGCAGTACTTC. Its protein is CASSPGTSGLYEQYF.

The sample holds one count of this clone. The chain couples TRBV10-3 to TRBJ1-2; 8 nucleotides agree with TRBD1. This CDR3 region has 13 residues. The V gene end was trimmed by 7 bases and the J gene end by 8 bases; junction bases not matched to a gene: 9. Germline lookup yields CDR1 ENHRY and CDR2 SYGVKD. The chain's CDR3 is CAITRQGLGGYTF. The CDR3 bases are TGTGCCATCACCCGACAGGGGCTGGGGGGCTACACCTTC.

This clone is a singleton in its sample. This chain connects TRBV4-3 to TRBJ1-6; no clear D gene. Looked up from germline, CDR1 is LGHNA and CDR2 is YSLEER. The V and J ends lost 0 bases and 3 bases respectively, with 9 bases between them. The CDR3 spans 16 residues. This CDR3 reads CASSQESGVYNSPLHF. CDR3 sequence (DNA): TGCGCCAGCAGCCAAGAGTCCGGAGTCTATAATTCACCCCTCCACTTT.

This chain joins TRBV5-6 and TRBJ1-1; 7 positions match TRBD1. CDR3 length: 17 amino acids. With V trimmed by 3 bases and J by 0 bases, 11 bases remained unmatched. Germline loops: CDR1 SGHDT, CDR2 YYEEEE. CDR3 protein: CASSSLGQPVMNTEAFF. The DNA of the CDR3 is TGTGCCAGCAGCTCATTGGGACAGCCAGTCATGAACACTGAAGCTTTCTTT.

This clone has only a few counts. V and J are TRBV30 and TRBJ1-2; the D is unclear. Germline lookup yields CDR1 GTSNPN and CDR2 SVGIG (reference sequence). V gave up 0 bases and J gave up 0 bases, with 11 bases separating them. The CDR3 loop spans 15 amino acids. This chain's CDR3 is CAWSVRRRANYGYTF. Here the CDR3 DNA reads TGTGCCTGGAGTGTACGCAGGCGAGCTAACTATGGCTACACCTTC.

This chain connects TRBV5-1 to TRBJ2-1, with TRBD2 matching over 8 bases. The V gene end was trimmed by 4 bases and the J gene end by 4 bases; junction bases not matched to a gene: 4. Germline V gene data show CDR1 as SGHRS and CDR2 as YFSETQ. The length of the CDR3 is 14 residues. CDR3 DNA sequence: TGCGCCAGCAGCCCTACTAGCGGTTACAATGAGCAGTTCTTC. This sequence encodes CASSPTSGYNEQFF. Using reference TRBV5-1 and TRBJ2-1 for the parts outside the CDR3, the full variable domain is KAGVTQTPRYLIKTRGQQVTLSCSPISGHRSVSWYQQTPGQGLQFLFEYFSETQRNKGNFPGRFSGRQFSNSRSEMNVSTLELGDSALYLCASSPTSGYNEQFFGPGTRLTVL.

The chain carries TRBV5-6 and TRBJ2-2; TRBD2 might be the D (6 bases). The CDR3 runs 15 residues. V lost 4 bases, J lost 4 bases, and 14 bases lay in between. Germline CDR1 and CDR2: SGHDT and YYEEEE. This CDR3 reads CASSHTGTVTGELFF. CDR3 sequence (DNA): TGTGCCAGCAGCCACACCGGGACTGTCACCGGGGAGCTGTTTTTT.

The chain links TRBV7-2 to TRBJ2-3; 12 nucleotides align to TRBD2. Per the germline V gene, CDR1 is SGHTA and CDR2 is FQGNSA. CDR3 length: 17 residues. The trim removed 6 bases at V and 4 bases at J, leaving 11 bases unmatched. The CDR3 reads CASSERLAGVRADTQYF. Here the CDR3 DNA reads TGTGCCAGCAGTGAACGACTAGCGGGAGTTCGCGCAGATACGCAGTATTTT.

The CDR3 bases are TGTGCCATCAGTGACAGCTCTGGAAACACCATATATTTT. This gives the protein CAISDSSGNTIYF. The chain combines TRBV10-3 with TRBJ1-3, with D uncertain. Germline V gene lookup returns CDR1 ENHRY and CDR2 SYGVKD. Trimming removed 3 bases from V and 0 bases from J, with 3 bases in between. The length of the CDR3 is 13 residues.

Remarks on this clone: The junction shows a germline mismatch at one end, possibly a read error. The chain uses TRBV7-9 and TRBJ2-7; D is perhaps TRBD2 (6 bases). Germline-derived CDR1 and CDR2 are SEHNR and FQNEAQ (reference sequence). The CDR3 has 14 residues. The CDR3 loop reads CSSSPPREPVEQYF. The DNA of the CDR3 is TGTTCCAGCAGCCCGCCACGGGAGCCGGTTGAGCAGTACTTC.

This clone was seen more than once but under ten times. V gene TRBV30 combines with J gene TRBJ1-2; TRBD1 matches at 12 bases. The germline V gene has CDR1 GTSNPN and CDR2 SVGIG (reference sequence). Trimming removed 5 bases from V and 7 bases from J; junction bases left unmatched: 11. CDR3 length: 15 amino acids. The CDR3 coding sequence is TGTGCCTGGTGGGGACAGGGGGCATTAGATGGTGGCTACACCTTC. This sequence encodes CAWWGQGALDGGYTF.

The J gene is TRBJ1-5, the V gene TRBV6-1, with TRBD1 identical over 9 bases. The length of the CDR3 is 14 residues. Losses at the gene ends were 7 bases for V and 8 bases for J; bases not matched to a gene: 9. CDR1 and CDR2 from the germline V gene are MNHNS and SASEGT. In nucleotides, the CDR3 is TGTGCCAGCACGCCCACAGGGGGCTGGGAGCCCCAGCATTTT. It specifies CASTPTGGWEPQHF.

A single count supports this clone. The V gene is TRBV11-1, the J gene TRBJ2-1, with D perhaps matching TRBD2 (6 bases). V lost 6 bases, J lost 6 bases, and 6 bases lay in between. Germline V lookup: CDR1 SGHAT, CDR2 FQDESV (reference sequence). CDR3 length equals 11 residues. The CDR3 loop is CASSSGNEQFF. CDR3 nucleotide sequence: TGTGCCAGCAGTAGCGGCAATGAGCAGTTCTTC.

The chain links TRBV30 to TRBJ1-2; 8 bases are shared with TRBD1. Germline V gives CDR1 GTSNPN, CDR2 SVGIG (reference sequence). After removal of 0 bases from V and 4 bases from J, the junction contained 4 bases not matched to a gene. This CDR3 spans 14 amino acids. The CDR3 spells CAWSVSGGSYGYTF. The CDR3, as DNA: TGTGCCTGGAGTGTCTCAGGGGGCTCCTATGGCTACACCTTC.

This sequence joins TRBV5-1 and TRBJ1-6; 9 bases match TRBD1. V lost 4 bases and J lost 9; bases outside the gene matches: 11. CDR1 is SGHRS, CDR2 YFSETQ, per germline. The CDR3 covers 16 residues. This chain's CDR3 is CASSPSTGTGRSPLHF. Here the CDR3 DNA reads TGCGCCAGCAGCCCTTCGACCGGGACAGGGCGTTCACCCCTCCACTTT.

The chain joins TRBV15 to TRBJ2-5; 12 bases fit TRBD1. The CDR3 is 15 amino acids. Looked up from germline, CDR1 is LNHNV and CDR2 is YYDKDF (reference sequence). V lost 6 bases and J lost 5; bases outside the gene matches: 7. CDR3 bases: TGTGCCACCAGAACCGGGACAGGGGGCCTTGAGACCCAGTACTTC. Protein sequence: CATRTGTGGLETQYF.

This clone was found once. V is TRBV11-2 and J is TRBJ2-1, with D possibly matching TRBD1 (5 bases). The germline CDR1 and CDR2 sequences are SGHAT and FQNNGV. This CDR3 spans 15 amino acids. The V end lost 0 bases, the J end lost 4 bases, and 10 bases lay between the germline ends. CDR3 nucleotide sequence: TGTGCCAGCAGCTTAGAAGGTCAGGGTTACAATGAGCAGTTCTTC. It codes for CASSLEGQGYNEQFF.

The genes are TRBV7-6 and TRBJ1-1; possibly TRBD1 for D (6 bases). Germline CDR1 is SGHVS and CDR2 is FNYEAQ. The V gene lost 3 bases and the J gene lost 4 bases, with 12 bases spanning the gap. The CDR3 contains 14 residues. The CDR3 DNA reads as TGTGCCAGCAGCTTCGTGGGAGGGGGCACTGAAGCTTTCTTT. Amino acids: CASSFVGGGTEAFF. Together with reference TRBV7-6 and TRBJ1-1, the CDR3 gives the full variable domain: GAGVSQSPRYKVTKRGQDVALRCDPISGHVSLYWYRQALGQGPEFLTYFNYEAQQDKSGLPNDRFSAERPEGSISTLTIQRTEQRDSAMYRCASSFVGGGTEAFFGQGTRLTVV.

The chain is built from TRBV19 and TRBJ1-3; 7 bases match TRBD1. The trim removed 6 bases at V and 0 bases at J, leaving 5 bases unmatched. The CDR3 loop spans 15 amino acids. Germline V lookup: CDR1 LNHDA, CDR2 SQIVND (reference sequence). The CDR3 reads CASSRTGFSGNTIYF. The CDR3 DNA reads as TGTGCCAGTAGCCGGACAGGCTTCTCTGGAAACACCATATATTTT.

This clone occurred once. The chain couples TRBV6-5 to TRBJ1-1; 8 nucleotides line up with TRBD1. Per germline, CDR1 MNHEY and CDR2 SVGAGI. Trimming at V came to 8 bases and at J to 4 bases, leaving 9 bases not matched to a gene. This CDR3 is 14 amino acids long. The CDR3 reads CASARTGYGTEAFF. Written as DNA, the CDR3 is TGTGCCAGCGCTCGGACAGGGTACGGCACTGAAGCTTTCTTT.

The chain links TRBV4-1 to TRBJ2-7; 11 nucleotides line up with TRBD1. This CDR3 has 15 amino acids. The germline gives CDR1 MGHRA, CDR2 YSYEKL. V trimming: 6 bases; J trimming: 5 bases; junction bases outside the gene matches: 9. The CDR3 DNA follows: TGCGCCAGCAGACGAGTGGACAGGGGGCACGACGAGCAGTACTTC. This codes for CASRRVDRGHDEQYF.

The chain has TRBV4-2 and TRBJ2-1; 13 bases line up with TRBD2. The CDR3 sequence is 17 residues long. CDR1 LGHNA and CDR2 YNFKEQ come from the germline V gene. Germline trimming cut 1 base from V and 4 bases from J; bases unmatched to any gene: 4. In DNA, the CDR3 is TGTGCCAGCAGCCAAGGACTAGCGGGGGGACTATACAATGAGCAGTTCTTC. Amino acid sequence: CASSQGLAGGLYNEQFF.

This sequence joins TRBV5-4 and TRBJ2-2; D perhaps matches TRBD1 (5 bases). The CDR3 extends over 16 amino acids. V was clipped by 0 bases and J by 7 bases, with 16 bases between them. The germline V gene encodes CDR1 SGHNT and CDR2 YYREEE (reference sequence). In DNA, the CDR3 is TGTGCCAGCAGCTTGGGACTTCCAAGGGGTGGCGGGGAGCTGTTTTTT. Translated, it gives CASSLGLPRGGGELFF.

The genes are TRBV6-5 and TRBJ2-2; tentatively, D is TRBD1 (5 bases). This CDR3 spans 15 amino acids. Looked up from germline, CDR1 is MNHEY and CDR2 is SVGAGI. The germline V and J ends were trimmed by 6 bases and 0 bases, with 11 bases remaining between them. The CDR3 coding sequence is TGTGCCAGCAGACGACAGCCCGCGAACACCGGGGAGCTGTTTTTT. Translated, it gives CASRRQPANTGELFF.